This TCR beta chain was captured by sequencing in a study of cytomegalovirus exposure and HLA in healthy donors. Regarding the study as a whole: As a later analysis showed, a missense DCLRE1C variant was linked to trimming of TCR beta V- and J-genes.

Deletions cut 0 bases from V and 4 bases from J, with 6 bases between. The germline gives CDR1 MNHEY, CDR2 SVGAGI. The CDR3 totals 13 residues. Turning to this clone: Its antigen is not identified.

The PCR made use of 60 Vbeta and 13 Jbeta primers. Clones were sequenced by immunoSEQ multiplex PCR, and TCRdb holds only the in-frame ones, with some missing. The profile shows over 100,000 clones, 8.5% of them singletons. The TCR originated in a man between 40 and 49 years old in good health and CMV-seronegative. Sequenced input: PBMCs. The genes are TRBV6-5 and TRBJ2-5; TRBD2 is a possible D gene (6 bases). CDR3 bases: TGTGCCAGCAGTTACTCGGAGGGAGAGACCCAGTACTTC. The encoded protein is CASSYSEGETQYF.